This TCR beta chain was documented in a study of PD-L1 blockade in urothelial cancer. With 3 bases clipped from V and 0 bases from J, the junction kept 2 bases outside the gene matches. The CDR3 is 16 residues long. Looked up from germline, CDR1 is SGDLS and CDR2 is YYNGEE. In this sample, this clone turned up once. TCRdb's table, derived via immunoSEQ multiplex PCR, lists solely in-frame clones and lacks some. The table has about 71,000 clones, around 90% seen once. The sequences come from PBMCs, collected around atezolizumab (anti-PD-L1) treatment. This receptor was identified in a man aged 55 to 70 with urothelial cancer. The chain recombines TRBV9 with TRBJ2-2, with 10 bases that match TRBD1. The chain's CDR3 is CASSGGQGANTGELFF. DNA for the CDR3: TGTGCCAGCAGCGGCGGACAGGGGGCGAACACCGGGGAGCTGTTTTTT.